Following are 30 T cell receptor beta chains from one sample sequenced in a study of control samples from healthy donors and cancer patients. Measured with immunoSEQ multiplex PCR; TCRdb has only the in-frame clones, and not every one. Of tens of thousands of clones detected, 95% to 97% appear once; the ten largest clones hold roughly 0.99%. Input material: blood. Receptors were obtained from a woman between 18 and 29 years old in good health.

The genes are TRBV30 and TRBJ1-3; no clear D. The germline gives CDR1 GTSNPN, CDR2 SVGIG (reference sequence). The CDR3 length is 11 residues. The germline V and J ends were trimmed by 1 base and 10 bases, with 8 bases remaining between them. The CDR3 region has the DNA TGTGCCTGGAGTGGGGAAGTAACCATATATTTT. Its protein product is CAWSGEVTIYF.

The genes are TRBV7-2 and TRBJ2-7; D remains ambiguous. Germline CDR1 is SGHTA and CDR2 is FQGNSA. The V gene lost 2 bases and the J gene lost 3 bases, with 11 bases spanning the gap. The CDR3 consists of 14 residues. Here the CDR3 reads CASSLSAASYEQYF. The CDR3 bases are TGTGCCAGCAGCTTATCCGCAGCGAGCTACGAGCAGTACTTC.

The chain combines TRBV7-8 with TRBJ2-6, with D tentatively TRBD1 (5 bases). The CDR3 is made up of 17 amino acids. Trimming cost V 5 bases and J 0 bases, with 14 bases left between them. Germline V gene lookup returns CDR1 SGHVS and CDR2 FQNEAQ. The DNA of the CDR3 is TGTGCCAGCAGCCCGCCGTTCAGGGCCTCTGGGGCCAACGTCCTGACTTTC. Translating gives CASSPPFRASGANVLTF.

The chain carries TRBV6-4 and TRBJ1-6, with D uncertain. The germline V gene encodes CDR1 MRHNA and CDR2 SNTAGT. The germline V and J ends were trimmed by 0 bases and 10 bases, with 7 bases remaining between them. This CDR3 is built from 13 residues. CDR3 nucleotide sequence: TGTGCCAGCAGTGACTCGGTAGGATCACCCCTCCACTTT. Amino acids: CASSDSVGSPLHF.

V usage is TRBV6-4 and J usage is TRBJ2-2, with 8 bases identical to TRBD1. This CDR3 is built from 14 residues. J was trimmed by 3 bases and V by 6 bases; bases with no gene match: 3. Looked up from germline, CDR1 is MRHNA and CDR2 is SNTAGT. CDR3 protein: CASRQQGDTGELFF. The CDR3 coding sequence is TGTGCCAGCAGACAACAGGGGGACACCGGGGAGCTGTTTTTT.

The chain recombines TRBV9 with TRBJ1-6; 10 positions agree with TRBD1. Trimming at V came to 0 bases and at J to 13 bases, leaving 7 bases not matched to a gene. From germline, CDR1 is SGDLS and CDR2 YYNGEE. The CDR3 spans 15 residues. The CDR3 here is CASSVGGTGDSPLHF. CDR3 bases: TGTGCCAGCAGCGTAGGTGGGACAGGGGACTCTCCCCTCCACTTT.

V gene TRBV5-4 combines with J gene TRBJ2-2; D perhaps matches TRBD1 (6 bases). The CDR3 has 15 residues. V lost 2 bases, J lost 5 bases, and 13 bases lay in between. Germline CDR1 reads SGHNT; CDR2 reads YYREEE (reference sequence). The CDR3 DNA reads as TGTGCCAGCAGCTTACAGGGAATCAGGACCGGGGAGCTGTTTTTT. Translated: CASSLQGIRTGELFF.

The gene calls are TRBV5-6 and TRBJ2-5, with D tentatively TRBD2 (6 bases). Per the germline V gene, CDR1 is SGHDT and CDR2 is YYEEEE. V lost 4 bases, J lost 5 bases, and 12 bases lay in between. There are 13 residues in the CDR3. The CDR3 loop is CASSPGVRETQYF. DNA of the CDR3: TGTGCCAGCAGCCCGGGGGTACGGGAGACCCAGTACTTC.

The chain carries TRBV6-5 and TRBJ1-1; 11 positions agree with TRBD1. Germline CDR1 reads MNHEY; CDR2 reads SVGAGI. The junction had 5 bases not matched to a gene; V was cut back by 10 bases and J by 1 base. This CDR3 has 14 residues. The CDR3 here is CATWTGGWNTEAFF. The CDR3 DNA reads as TGTGCCACCTGGACAGGGGGCTGGAACACTGAAGCTTTCTTT.

The CDR3 region is CASRLDQPQHF. CDR3 sequence (DNA): TGTGCCAGCAGGTTAGATCAGCCCCAGCATTTT. This chain links TRBV6-5 with TRBJ1-5; D gene uncertain. The CDR3 covers 11 residues. V lost 6 bases and J lost 5, with 5 bases in between. Germline V lookup: CDR1 MNHEY, CDR2 SVGAGI.

The chain joins TRBV27 to TRBJ2-1; 15 nucleotides agree with TRBD2. Losses at the gene ends were 0 bases for V and 9 bases for J; bases not matched to a gene: 9. In germline, CDR1 is MNHEY, CDR2 SMNVEV (reference sequence). This CDR3 is 18 amino acids long. The CDR3, as DNA: TGTGCCAGCAGTTTATCCGGACTAGCGGGGGGGCCTGGGAGTGAGCAGTTCTTC. It codes for CASSLSGLAGGPGSEQFF.

On this clone itself: The sample has other DNA sequences that encode this CDR3 too. The rearrangement links TRBV3-1 (or the pseudogene TRBV3-2) to TRBJ1-3; no clear D gene. Trimming shortened V by 6 bases and J by 4 bases, and 7 bases separated the two germline ends. Germline assignment: CDR1 LGHDT and CDR2 YNNKEL (reference sequence). This CDR3 has 12 amino acids. CDR3 loop: CASSQTGNTIYF. The DNA for the CDR3 is TGTGCCAGCAGTCAGACAGGAAACACCATATATTTT.

J is TRBJ1-2 and V is TRBV20-1; D is uncertain. There are 11 residues in the CDR3. Trimming cost V 4 bases and J 5 bases, with 8 bases left between them. Germline lookup yields CDR1 DFQATT and CDR2 SNEGSKA (reference sequence). This CDR3 is CSATQQYGYTF. The CDR3 DNA reads TGCAGTGCTACCCAGCAGTATGGCTACACCTTC.

The chain uses TRBV9 and TRBJ2-3, with D perhaps given as TRBD1 or TRBD2 (6 bases each). Trimming took off 2 bases at V and 2 bases at J, with 12 bases between the two ends. This CDR3 region has 15 residues. CDR1 and CDR2 from the germline V gene are SGDLS and YYNGEE. The CDR3 DNA reads as TGTGCCAGCAGCGTTGAGGGGGGCCACACAGATACGCAGTATTTT. It encodes CASSVEGGHTDTQYF.

This clone was seen a single time. This chain uses TRBV5-1 with TRBJ1-3, with D uncertain. Trimming shortened V by 0 bases and J by 8 bases, and 15 bases separated the two germline ends. The CDR3 has 15 residues. Germline-derived CDR1 and CDR2 are SGHRS and YFSETQ. CDR3 loop: CASSLGAYRRDTIYF. DNA of the CDR3: TGCGCCAGCAGCTTGGGTGCCTATCGGCGGGACACCATATATTTT.

This clone turned up a few times. The chain employs TRBV15 and TRBJ1-1, with a weak D call TRBD1 (5 bases). Germline V gene lookup returns CDR1 LNHNV and CDR2 YYDKDF (reference sequence). The germline V and J ends were trimmed by 1 base and 4 bases, with 10 bases remaining between them. The CDR3 runs 14 residues. CDR3 in DNA: TGTGCCACCAGCAGAGGGGGGGAAGTCACTGAAGCTTTCTTT. Its protein product is CATSRGGEVTEAFF.

The V and J genes are TRBV6-4 and TRBJ2-2; D remains ambiguous. This CDR3 contains 15 residues. V lost 6 bases and J 0 bases, leaving 11 bases between the germline ends. In germline, CDR1 is MRHNA, CDR2 SNTAGT. CDR3 sequence: CASSPHDTNTGELFF. DNA of the CDR3: TGTGCCAGCAGCCCCCACGACACGAACACCGGGGAGCTGTTTTTT.

The chain couples TRBV2 to TRBJ1-5; 7 bases map to TRBD1. With 6 bases clipped from V and 5 bases from J, the junction kept 7 bases outside the gene matches. The length of the CDR3 is 14 residues. Per the germline V gene, CDR1 is SNHLY and CDR2 is FYNNEI. CDR3 region: CASRGDSIYQPQHF. In DNA, the CDR3 is TGTGCCAGCAGGGGGGACAGCATTTATCAGCCCCAGCATTTT.

The table lists this clone with a count of one. J is TRBJ2-7 and V is TRBV6-5; 11 bases agree with TRBD2. The CDR3 length is 14 residues. Germline V gene sequence: CDR1 MNHEY, CDR2 SVGAGI. Losses at the gene ends were 6 bases for V and 5 bases for J; bases not matched to a gene: 6. CDR3 nucleotides: TGTGCCAGCAGGGTAGCGGGGGGGCAGGACGAGCAGTACTTC. It specifies CASRVAGGQDEQYF.

V is TRBV30 and J is TRBJ1-2; no definite D call. V lost 8 bases and J 4 bases, leaving 8 bases between the germline ends. Germline V gene lookup returns CDR1 GTSNPN and CDR2 SVGIG (reference sequence). This CDR3 is 10 amino acids long. The CDR3 is CAAEGYGYTF. The CDR3 DNA is TGTGCCGCGGAGGGCTATGGCTACACCTTC. Based on the CDR3 plus reference TRBV30 and TRBJ1-2, the full variable domain is SQTIHQWPATLVQPVGSPLSLECTVEGTSNPNLYWYRQAAGRGLQLLFYSVGIGQISSEVPQNLSASRPQDRQFILSSKKLLLSDSGFYLCAAEGYGYTFGSGTRLTVV.

The rearrangement uses TRBV5-6 and TRBJ2-2; 10 nucleotides agree with TRBD1. Germline V CDR1 and CDR2: SGHDT, YYEEEE. The CDR3 sequence is 19 residues long. J was trimmed by 0 bases and V by 1 base; bases with no gene match: 9. The chain's CDR3 is CASSLIGDRGGANTGELFF. The CDR3 coding sequence is TGTGCCAGCAGCTTGATTGGGGACAGGGGAGGGGCGAACACCGGGGAGCTGTTTTTT. Looking up the rest from reference TRBV5-6 and TRBJ2-2 gives the full variable domain: DAGVTQSPTHLIKTRGQQVTLRCSPKSGHDTVSWYQQALGQGPQFIFQYYEEEERQRGNFPDRFSGHQFPNYSSELNVNALLLGDSALYLCASSLIGDRGGANTGELFFGEGSRLTVL.

The rearrangement joins TRBV7-2 to TRBJ2-7, with 8 bases that match TRBD2. The CDR3 loop spans 14 amino acids. Germline CDR1 reads SGHTA; CDR2 reads FQGNSA. Unmatched junction bases numbered 8, after V lost 7 bases and J lost 3 bases. CDR3 sequence: CASKKTSEYYEQYF. The CDR3 DNA reads as TGTGCCAGCAAGAAGACTAGCGAGTACTACGAGCAGTACTTC.

The chain combines TRBV6-1 with TRBJ1-5, with a possible D match to TRBD1 (6 bases). The CDR3 sequence is 17 residues long. Trimming took off 4 bases at V and 2 bases at J, with 18 bases between the two ends. CDR1 and CDR2 from the germline V gene are MNHNS and SASEGT. The CDR3 loop is CASSGAGTWVGNQPQHF. The CDR3 DNA follows: TGTGCCAGCAGTGGGGCCGGGACATGGGTGGGCAATCAGCCCCAGCATTTT.

The rearrangement joins TRBV6-5 to TRBJ1-2, with a possible D match to TRBD1 (5 bases). The V gene lost 2 bases and the J gene lost 3 bases, with 13 bases spanning the gap. CDR1 and CDR2 from the germline V gene are MNHEY and SVGAGI. CDR3 length equals 15 residues. The CDR3, as DNA: TGTGCCAGCAGTTACGGTCCAGGGTCAGACTATGGCTACACCTTC. Translation: CASSYGPGSDYGYTF.

This rearrangement joins TRBV7-2 to TRBJ1-1; D perhaps matches TRBD1 (5 bases). Germline values: CDR1 SGHTA, CDR2 FQGNSA. V lost 1 base and J 5 bases, leaving 14 bases between the germline ends. The CDR3 totals 15 residues. The CDR3 nucleotides read TGTGCCAGCAGCTTAGGAGGTTCGGGGGAGACTGAAGCTTTCTTT. Protein sequence: CASSLGGSGETEAFF.

This clone was seen a single time. The chain joins TRBV30 to TRBJ1-1; TRBD1 is a possible D gene (5 bases). The CDR3 contains 13 residues. V was trimmed by 4 bases and J by 0 bases, leaving 9 bases between them. Germline lookup yields CDR1 GTSNPN and CDR2 SVGIG (reference sequence). In DNA, the CDR3 is TGTGCCTGGAACGGACACATGAACACTGAAGCTTTCTTT. It is translated as CAWNGHMNTEAFF. The variable domain in full, completed from reference TRBV30 and TRBJ1-1, reads SQTIHQWPATLVQPVGSPLSLECTVEGTSNPNLYWYRQAAGRGLQLLFYSVGIGQISSEVPQNLSASRPQDRQFILSSKKLLLSDSGFYLCAWNGHMNTEAFFGQGTRLTVV.

V is TRBV19 and J is TRBJ1-2; 8 nucleotides match TRBD1. Germline lookup yields CDR1 LNHDA and CDR2 SQIVND (reference sequence). This CDR3 contains 16 residues. With 5 bases clipped from V and 4 bases from J, the junction kept 12 bases outside the gene matches. DNA for the CDR3: TGTGCCAGTAGTCCAGGGGGCAGGGTACCTCTCTATGGCTACACCTTC. Translating gives CASSPGGRVPLYGYTF.

The gene calls are TRBV30 and TRBJ1-4; D is uncertain. The germline gives CDR1 GTSNPN, CDR2 SVGIG (reference sequence). V gave up 0 bases and J gave up 8 bases, with 16 bases separating them. The length of the CDR3 is 15 residues. CDR3 amino acids: CAWSVGVSRREKLFF. In DNA, the CDR3 is TGTGCCTGGAGTGTAGGAGTCAGTCGGCGGGAAAAACTGTTTTTT.

The J gene is TRBJ2-3, the V gene TRBV11-2; D is undetermined. Trimming pared 5 bases from V and 0 bases from J, leaving 12 bases between. Looked up from germline, CDR1 is SGHAT and CDR2 is FQNNGV. The CDR3 runs 15 residues. In DNA, the CDR3 is TGTGCCAGCAGCCCCACGGAGTTTAGCACAGATACGCAGTATTTT. Translation gives CASSPTEFSTDTQYF.

The chain carries TRBV12-3 or TRBV12-4 and TRBJ1-1; D perhaps matches TRBD1 (6 bases). CDR3 size: 11 residues. V dropped 6 bases and J dropped 9 bases, with 11 bases sitting between them. CDR3 protein: CASRRQDKAFF. Here the CDR3 DNA reads TGTGCCAGCAGACGACAGGATAAAGCTTTCTTT.